The 9 T cell receptor beta chains listed next were all sequenced from one sample in a study of T-cell reconstitution after alpha-beta-depleted transplantation in children. Unique molecular identifiers were built into the TCRbeta library. A single record per CDR3 protein comes from TCRdb applying MiXCR to the PCR reads. Counted here are over 550,000 distinct CDR3 sequences, more than 9% occurring once; the ten biggest clones make up less than 5%. The sample in question was PBMCs from the stem cell graft donor, obtained from the stem cell graft. Source of these receptors: a human donor who donated a stem cell graft to a child with acute myeloid leukemia.

The chain recombines TRBV7-3 with TRBJ1-5, with D uncertain. Germline CDR1 SGHTA, CDR2 FQGTGA. Trimming pared 4 bases from V and 6 bases from J, leaving 19 bases between. This CDR3 has 16 residues. CDR3 bases: TGTGCCAGCAGCTCGCCTTGGAGGGTCCACGGTCAGCCCCAGCATTTT. It is translated as CASSSPWRVHGQPQHF.

This clonotype was found a few times. The chain combines TRBV5-1 with TRBJ2-1; 11 bases line up with TRBD2. The CDR3 consists of 15 residues. Germline-derived CDR1 and CDR2 are SGHRS and YFSETQ. Unmatched junction bases numbered 3, after V lost 1 base and J lost 6 bases. CDR3 region: CASSLIAGGGNEQFF. The DNA for the CDR3 is TGCGCCAGCAGCTTGATAGCGGGAGGGGGCAATGAGCAGTTCTTC.

This clonotype was seen a handful of times. The chain uses TRBV11-2 and TRBJ2-7; D is undetermined. Germline V gives CDR1 SGHAT, CDR2 FQNNGV. Deletions cut 1 base from V and 1 base from J, with 14 bases between. This CDR3 is built from 16 residues. CDR3 DNA sequence: TGTGCCAGCAGCTTAGGTCGAAGTAGCCTTTCCTACGAGCAGTACTTC. This codes for CASSLGRSSLSYEQYF.

By its share, this clonotype is medium-sized. This sequence joins TRBV2 and TRBJ2-7; TRBD1 is a possible D gene (6 bases). CDR1 and CDR2 (germline): SNHLY, FYNNEI. The V and J ends lost 7 bases and 3 bases respectively, with 16 bases between them. The CDR3 has 14 amino acids. In DNA form, the CDR3 reads TGTGCCAGCACCCCTTTGGGCAGGGGCTACGAGCAGTACTTC. The encoded protein is CASTPLGRGYEQYF.

At least ten counts were recorded for this clonotype. The genes are TRBV28 and TRBJ2-4; 7 positions agree with TRBD1. Germline V gene lookup returns CDR1 MDHEN and CDR2 SYDVKM. This CDR3 is 12 amino acids long. V lost 8 bases and J lost 7; bases outside the gene matches: 5. The DNA for the CDR3 is TGTGCCAGCTCCCTAGGGGGCAACATTCAGTACTTC. Its protein is CASSLGGNIQYF.

In its sample, this clonotype was seen many times. The chain links TRBV27 to TRBJ2-7, with 7 bases that match TRBD2. In germline, CDR1 is MNHEY, CDR2 SMNVEV (reference sequence). CDR3 length equals 16 residues. V lost 5 bases, J lost 7 bases, and 17 bases stayed unmatched. The CDR3 coding sequence is TGTGCCAGCAGTCCGTCCCTGCGCGGGAGAGCTAGGGAGCAGTACTTC. Translated: CASSPSLRGRAREQYF.

This clonotype was seen more than once but under ten times. The chain combines TRBV20-1 with TRBJ2-7; 7 bases map to TRBD2. V shed 3 bases and J 2 bases; nucleotides not matched to a gene: 4. The CDR3 contains 13 residues. CDR1 and CDR2 (germline): DFQATT, SNEGSKA (reference sequence). The CDR3 bases are TGCAGTGCTAGGCCACTAGCGACCTACGAGCAGTACTTC. As protein: CSARPLATYEQYF.

This clonotype has just a few counts. V and J are TRBV7-6 and TRBJ2-2, with 11 bases identical to TRBD2. The CDR3 extends over 17 amino acids. From germline, CDR1 is SGHVS and CDR2 FNYEAQ. The trim removed 1 base at V and 5 bases at J, leaving 6 bases unmatched. CDR3 sequence: CASSLGTSGFGTGELFF. The CDR3, as DNA: TGTGCCAGCAGCTTAGGGACTAGCGGGTTCGGTACCGGGGAGCTGTTTTTT. The full variable domain, its missing parts supplied by reference TRBV7-6 and TRBJ2-2, is GAGVSQSPRYKVTKRGQDVALRCDPISGHVSLYWYRQALGQGPEFLTYFNYEAQQDKSGLPNDRFSAERPEGSISTLTIQRTEQRDSAMYRCASSLGTSGFGTGELFFGEGSRLTVL.

This clonotype was recorded a few times. V gene TRBV20-1 combines with J gene TRBJ2-7; D is uncertain. The germline V and J ends were trimmed by 3 bases and 4 bases, with 16 bases remaining between them. This CDR3 spans 14 amino acids. Germline V lookup: CDR1 DFQATT, CDR2 SNEGSKA (reference sequence). In DNA, the CDR3 is TGCAGTGCTAGGACTGGGTCCTACTCTTACGAGCAGTACTTC. It translates to CSARTGSYSYEQYF.